These 17 T cell receptor beta chains came from one sample sequenced in a study of blood T cell repertoires in COVID-19. Only in-frame clones appear in the TCRdb table, and some are missing; sequencing was by immunoSEQ multiplex PCR. The table has 75,000 or so clones, 88% seen once; the top ten hold about 27%. The sequenced sample was peripheral blood. These receptors all stem from a man aged 45-65 years with acute or convalescent COVID-19.

This sequence joins TRBV21-1 and TRBJ1-1. TRBV21-1 is a pseudogene. The CDR3 sequence is 17 residues long. Here the CDR3 DNA reads TGTGCCAGCAGCAAAGGGAGGATAGGGAGGTGGAACACTGAAGCTTTCTTT. Its translation is CASSKGRIGRWNTEAFF.

This chain uses TRBV12-3 or TRBV12-4 with TRBJ2-1, with a weak D call TRBD1 (6 bases). The CDR3 loop spans 12 amino acids. V was pared by 6 bases and J by 7 bases, with 10 bases between. CDR3 amino acids: CASRTDRNEQFF. As DNA, the CDR3 is TGTGCCAGCAGGACGGACAGAAATGAGCAGTTCTTC.

The chain links TRBV3-1 (or the pseudogene TRBV3-2) to TRBJ2-7; 7 nucleotides agree with TRBD1. The CDR3 is 12 residues long. CDR1 is LGHDT and CDR2 is YNNKEL in the germline V gene (reference sequence). The V segment lost 4 bases and the J segment 9 bases; nucleotides outside the gene matches: 6. The CDR3 reads CASSPHRGRQYF. CDR3 coding DNA: TGTGCCAGCAGCCCCCACAGGGGTAGGCAGTACTTC.

The V call is TRBV21-1, the J call TRBJ2-4; the D call of TRBD1 is as the table states it, not checked on the DNA. TRBV21-1 is described as a pseudogene. This CDR3 is 16 amino acids long. CDR3 coding DNA: TGTGCCAGCAGCAAATCACGACAGCTAGCCAAAAACATTCAGTACTTC. Its translation: CASSKSRQLAKNIQYF.

The chain links TRBV7-9 to TRBJ1-2, with a possible D match to TRBD1 (6 bases). From germline, CDR1 is SEHNR and CDR2 FQNEAQ (reference sequence). This CDR3 contains 16 residues. Trimming took off 6 bases at V and 5 bases at J, with 22 bases between the two ends. This chain's CDR3 is CASSSERGGDHYGYTF. CDR3 in DNA: TGTGCCAGCAGTTCGGAACGAGGGGGGGATCATTATGGCTACACCTTC. Combining the CDR3 with reference TRBV7-9 and TRBJ1-2 gives the whole variable domain DTGVSQNPRHKITKRGQNVTFRCDPISEHNRLYWYRQTLGQGPEFLTYFQNEAQLEKSRLLSDRFSAERPKGSFSTLEIQRTEQGDSAMYLCASSSERGGDHYGYTFGSGTRLTVV.

This chain links TRBV4-2 with TRBJ2-7; the D gene is possibly TRBD2 (7 bases). CDR3 size: 16 residues. In germline, CDR1 is LGHNA, CDR2 YNFKEQ. Trimming cost V 4 bases and J 6 bases, with 22 bases left between them. CDR3 protein: CASSRTARGALPEQYF. CDR3 DNA: TGTGCCAGCAGCCGAACGGCCCGGGGGGCCCTACCCGAGCAGTACTTC.

This rearrangement joins TRBV7-9 to TRBJ2-7; 8 bases are a match to TRBD1. The CDR3 length is 15 residues. From germline, CDR1 is SEHNR and CDR2 FQNEAQ (reference sequence). The V segment lost 4 bases and the J segment 5 bases; nucleotides outside the gene matches: 10. Written as DNA, the CDR3 is TGTGCCAGCAGCTCAATCCCAGGGGGCGGCGACGAGCAGTACTTC. It yields the protein CASSSIPGGGDEQYF.

This rearrangement joins TRBV6-1 to TRBJ2-7; perhaps TRBD2 as D (6 bases). The ends were cut back, 6 bases at V and 3 bases at J, with 12 bases in the middle. The CDR3 contains 13 residues. Germline CDR1 MNHNS, CDR2 SASEGT. CDR3 DNA sequence: TGTGCCAGCAGCCGGGACTCCTTCTACGAGCAGTACTTC. It encodes CASSRDSFYEQYF.

J is TRBJ1-4 and V is TRBV12-5; 7 nucleotides match TRBD1. CDR3 length: 15 amino acids. Germline assignment: CDR1 LGHNT and CDR2 FRNRAP. Trimming took 5 bases from V and 6 from J; bases not matched to a gene: 9. The CDR3 reads CASGRRQGGDEKLFF. CDR3 nucleotide sequence: TGTGCTAGTGGTCGACGACAGGGCGGCGATGAAAAACTGTTTTTT.

V and J are TRBV9 and TRBJ1-6; 11 bases are a match to TRBD1. With V trimmed by 0 bases and J by 5 bases, 1 base remained unmatched. CDR3 length: 16 amino acids. Per the germline V gene, CDR1 is SGDLS and CDR2 is YYNGEE. In nucleotides, the CDR3 is TGTGCCAGCAGCGTAGGGACAGGGGGCCATAATTCACCCCTCCACTTT. Amino acid sequence: CASSVGTGGHNSPLHF.

This chain connects TRBV5-1 to TRBJ2-1; D is perhaps TRBD1 (5 bases). This CDR3 contains 16 residues. Germline assignment: CDR1 SGHRS and CDR2 YFSETQ. The V and J ends lost 0 bases and 0 bases respectively, with 10 bases between them. The CDR3 loop reads CASSLATGSSYNEQFF. DNA of the CDR3: TGCGCCAGCAGCTTGGCCACAGGTAGCTCCTACAATGAGCAGTTCTTC.

This chain uses TRBV28 with TRBJ2-7; 7 nucleotides line up with TRBD1. Germline loops: CDR1 MDHEN, CDR2 SYDVKM. The CDR3 runs 15 residues. The trim removed 2 bases at V and 6 bases at J, leaving 10 bases unmatched. The CDR3 reads CASSLLRQGSGEQYF. The CDR3 coding sequence is TGTGCCAGCAGTTTACTCCGACAGGGATCGGGCGAGCAGTACTTC.

The chain carries TRBV28 and TRBJ1-2, with TRBD1 matching 8 bases. V shed 5 bases and J 5 bases; nucleotides not matched to a gene: 13. Germline V gives CDR1 MDHEN, CDR2 SYDVKM. The CDR3 loop spans 16 amino acids. CDR3 region: CASSPVDRVNPYGYTF. In nucleotides, the CDR3 is TGTGCCAGCAGTCCTGTGGACAGGGTAAACCCGTATGGCTACACCTTC.

The J gene is TRBJ1-2, the V gene TRBV9; TRBD1 aligns across 9 bases. Germline-derived CDR1 and CDR2 are SGDLS and YYNGEE. The V segment lost 3 bases and the J segment 8 bases; nucleotides outside the gene matches: 8. CDR3 length: 14 residues. The CDR3 spells CASSEGQGLLGYTF. The CDR3 DNA reads TGTGCCAGCAGCGAAGGACAGGGGTTGTTGGGCTACACCTTC.

This chain links TRBV19 with TRBJ2-1; D is undetermined. The V gene's germline CDR1 is LNHDA and CDR2 SQIVND (reference sequence). V was clipped by 0 bases and J by 4 bases, with 7 bases between them. The CDR3 totals 14 residues. The CDR3 loop is CASSIDYLYNEQFF. The CDR3 DNA reads as TGTGCCAGTAGTATAGATTACCTATACAATGAGCAGTTCTTC.

The CDR3 sequence: CASSRQGSGNTIYF. CDR3 sequence (DNA): TGTGCCAGCAGCCGACAGGGTAGTGGAAACACCATATATTTT. The chain has TRBV5-4 and TRBJ1-3; the match to TRBD1 covers 7 bases. CDR1 SGHNT and CDR2 YYREEE come from the germline V gene (reference sequence). With V trimmed by 4 bases and J by 3 bases, 4 bases remained unmatched. The CDR3 is 14 residues long.

The chain uses TRBV11-2 and TRBJ2-5; possible D gene TRBD2, 6 bases. V shed 5 bases and J shed 5 bases, with 21 bases lying between them. This CDR3 is 16 amino acids long. Germline-derived CDR1 and CDR2 are SGHAT and FQNNGV. The CDR3 is CASSPLDGTSKETQYF. The CDR3, as DNA: TGTGCCAGCAGCCCCCTGGACGGGACTTCCAAGGAGACCCAGTACTTC.